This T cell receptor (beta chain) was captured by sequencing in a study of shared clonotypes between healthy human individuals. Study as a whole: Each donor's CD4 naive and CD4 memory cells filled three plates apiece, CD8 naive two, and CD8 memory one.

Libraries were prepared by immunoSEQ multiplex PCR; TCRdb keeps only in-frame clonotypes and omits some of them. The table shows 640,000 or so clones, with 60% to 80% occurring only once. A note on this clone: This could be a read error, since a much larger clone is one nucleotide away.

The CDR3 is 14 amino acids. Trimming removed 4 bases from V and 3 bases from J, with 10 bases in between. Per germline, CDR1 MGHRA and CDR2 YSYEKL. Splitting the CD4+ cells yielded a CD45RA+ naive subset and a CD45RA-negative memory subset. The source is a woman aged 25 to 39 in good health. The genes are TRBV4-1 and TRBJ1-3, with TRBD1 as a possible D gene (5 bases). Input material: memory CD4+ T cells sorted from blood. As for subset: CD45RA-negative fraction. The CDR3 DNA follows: TGCGCCAGCAGCCTCGGGACTGATGGAAACACCATATATTTT. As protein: CASSLGTDGNTIYF.